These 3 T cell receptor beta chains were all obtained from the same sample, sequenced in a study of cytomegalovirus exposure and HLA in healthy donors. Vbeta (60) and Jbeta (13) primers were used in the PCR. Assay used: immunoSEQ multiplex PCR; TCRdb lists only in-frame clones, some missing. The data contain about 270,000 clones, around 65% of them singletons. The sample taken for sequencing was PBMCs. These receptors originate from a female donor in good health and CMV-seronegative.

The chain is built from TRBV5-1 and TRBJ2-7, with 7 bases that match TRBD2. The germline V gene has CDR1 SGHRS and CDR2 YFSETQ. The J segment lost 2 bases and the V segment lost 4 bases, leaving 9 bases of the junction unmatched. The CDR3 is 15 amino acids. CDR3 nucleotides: TGCGCCAGCAGCCCGGCTCGGGGGGTCACCTACGAGCAGTACTTC. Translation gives CASSPARGVTYEQYF.

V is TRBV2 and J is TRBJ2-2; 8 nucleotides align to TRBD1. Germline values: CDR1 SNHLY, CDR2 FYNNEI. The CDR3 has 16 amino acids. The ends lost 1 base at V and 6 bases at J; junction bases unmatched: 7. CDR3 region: CASSEVGVRGPGELFF. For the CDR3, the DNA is TGTGCCAGCAGTGAAGTAGGAGTCAGGGGGCCCGGGGAGCTGTTTTTT.

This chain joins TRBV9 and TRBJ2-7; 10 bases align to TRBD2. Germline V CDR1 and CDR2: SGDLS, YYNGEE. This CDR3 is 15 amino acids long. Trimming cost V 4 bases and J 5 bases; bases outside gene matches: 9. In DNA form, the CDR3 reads TGTGCCAGCAGCCCACAGGGACTAGCGAGAAACGAGCAGTACTTC. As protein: CASSPQGLARNEQYF.